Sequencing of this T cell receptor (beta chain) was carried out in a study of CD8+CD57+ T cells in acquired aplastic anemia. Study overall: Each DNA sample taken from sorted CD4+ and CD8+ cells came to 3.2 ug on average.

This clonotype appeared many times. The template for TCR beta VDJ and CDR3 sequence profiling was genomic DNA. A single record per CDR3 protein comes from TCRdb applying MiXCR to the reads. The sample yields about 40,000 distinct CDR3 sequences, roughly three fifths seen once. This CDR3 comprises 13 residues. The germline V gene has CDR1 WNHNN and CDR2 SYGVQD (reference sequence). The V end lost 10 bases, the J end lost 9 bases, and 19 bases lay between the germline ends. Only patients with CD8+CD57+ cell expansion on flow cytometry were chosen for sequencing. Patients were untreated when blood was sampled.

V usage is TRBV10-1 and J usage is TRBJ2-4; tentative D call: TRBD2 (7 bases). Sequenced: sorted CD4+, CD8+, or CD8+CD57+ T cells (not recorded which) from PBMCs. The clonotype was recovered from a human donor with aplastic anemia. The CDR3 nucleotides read TGCGCCAACCCAAAGGGGGGGGGACGCATTCAGTACTTC. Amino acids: CANPKGGGRIQYF.